The clone carrying this T cell receptor beta chain was seen many times. Antigen unknown. Arm-PCR with iRepertoire HTBI primers amplified the CDR3 regions for these TCR beta libraries. A single record per CDR3 protein comes from TCRdb applying MiXCR to the multiplex PCR reads. The sample yields about 220,000 distinct CDR3 sequences, roughly 20% seen once. Indicated time point: newly diagnosed GD, antithyroid drugs for less than 3 months. PBMC-derived RNA was used for the TCR library. Patients with Graves' disease were diagnosed by American Thyroid Association guidelines. All patients originated from an endocrinology department located in Xi'an, China. This record belongs to a study of regulatory T cells in long-lasting Graves disease. Germline values: CDR1 SGHRS, CDR2 YFSETQ. The CDR3 has 17 residues. J gave up 2 bases and V 4 bases, and 7 bases lay outside the gene matches. Study-wide results and limits: Compared with new cases, persistent Graves' patients showed reduced TCR diversity.

This same sample was also taken into another study, of T cells in Graves' hyperthyroidism and ophthalmopathy. That report notes: First-round RT-PCR with HTBI primers amplified the TCR CDR3 region.

V is TRBV5-1 and J is TRBJ2-7; 15 bases match TRBD2. The receptor was derived from a woman in her 30s with Graves disease. The specimen comprised peripheral blood mononuclear cells (PBMCs), sampled at new diagnosis, from a patient treated with antithyroid drugs. The CDR3 loop reads CASSAGTSGRQAYEQYF. For the CDR3, the DNA is TGCGCCAGCAGCGCCGGGACTAGCGGGAGGCAAGCCTACGAGCAGTACTTC. The full variable domain, its missing parts supplied by reference TRBV5-1 and TRBJ2-7, is KAGVTQTPRYLIKTRGQQVTLSCSPISGHRSVSWYQQTPGQGLQFLFEYFSETQRNKGNFPGRFSGRQFSNSRSEMNVSTLELGDSALYLCASSAGTSGRQAYEQYFGPGTRLTVT.